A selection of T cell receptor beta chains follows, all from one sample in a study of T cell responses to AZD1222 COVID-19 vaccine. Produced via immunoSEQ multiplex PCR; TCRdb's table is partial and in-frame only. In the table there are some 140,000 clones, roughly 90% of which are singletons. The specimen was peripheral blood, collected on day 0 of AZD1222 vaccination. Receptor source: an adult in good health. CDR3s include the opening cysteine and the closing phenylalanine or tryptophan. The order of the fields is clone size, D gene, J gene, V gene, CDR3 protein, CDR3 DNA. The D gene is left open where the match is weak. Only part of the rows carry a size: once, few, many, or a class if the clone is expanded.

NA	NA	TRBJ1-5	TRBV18	CASSPGTGQGNQPQHF	TGTGCCAGCTCACCTGGGACTGGGCAGGGCAATCAGCCCCAGCATTTT
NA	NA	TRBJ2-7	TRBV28	CAVGTSYEQYF	TGTGCCGTCGGGACCTCCTACGAGCAGTACTTC
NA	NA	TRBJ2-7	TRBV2	CASILSRDSKKEQYF	TGTGCCAGCATCCTATCCCGGGACTCAAAGAAGGAGCAGTACTTC
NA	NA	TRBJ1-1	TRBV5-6	CASSFGGDGTEAFF	TGTGCCAGCAGCTTTGGGGGCGACGGCACTGAAGCTTTCTTT
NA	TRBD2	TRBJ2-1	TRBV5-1	CASNRLAGGGYNEQFF	TGCGCCAGCAACAGACTAGCGGGAGGAGGGTACAATGAGCAGTTCTTC
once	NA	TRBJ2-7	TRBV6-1	CASSEGGHADEQYF	TGTGCCAGCAGTGAAGGGGGCCATGCCGACGAGCAGTACTTC
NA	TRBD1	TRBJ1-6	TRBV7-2	CASSRTVGTGGSPLHF	TGTGCCAGCAGCCGGACGGTCGGGACAGGGGGTTCACCCCTCCACTTT
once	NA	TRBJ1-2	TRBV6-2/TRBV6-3	CASSYRGGYGYTF	TGTGCCAGCAGTTACAGGGGGGGGTATGGCTACACCTTC
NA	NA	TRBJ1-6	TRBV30	CAWGFGDSPLHF	TGTGCCTGGGGATTCGGGGATTCACCCCTCCACTTT
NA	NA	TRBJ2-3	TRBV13	CASSENVNTDTQYF	TGTGCCAGCAGCGAGAACGTGAACACAGATACGCAGTATTTT
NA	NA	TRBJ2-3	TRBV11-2	CASSLSLREFTDTQYF	TGTGCCAGCAGCTTAAGCCTCAGGGAATTCACAGATACGCAGTATTTT
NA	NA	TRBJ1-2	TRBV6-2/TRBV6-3	CASSYSKGNLIYGYTF	TGTGCCAGCAGTTACTCGAAAGGGAACCTAATCTATGGCTACACCTTC
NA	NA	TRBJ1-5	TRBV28	CASSLPSPNQPQHF	TGTGCCAGCAGTTTGCCTTCCCCGAATCAGCCCCAGCATTTT
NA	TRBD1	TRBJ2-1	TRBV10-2	CASSDPGGRSYNEQFF	TGCGCCAGCAGTGACCCAGGGGGCCGCTCCTACAATGAGCAGTTCTTC
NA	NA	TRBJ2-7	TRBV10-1	CASRTDYPSSYEQYF	TGCGCCAGCAGAACCGACTACCCGAGCTCCTACGAGCAGTACTTC
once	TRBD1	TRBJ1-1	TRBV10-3	CATGQGAKGGTEAFF	TGTGCCACGGGACAGGGGGCCAAAGGGGGGACTGAAGCTTTCTTT
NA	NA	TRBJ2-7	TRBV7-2	CASSPQGNSYEQYF	TGTGCCAGCAGCCCCCAGGGTAACTCCTACGAGCAGTACTTC
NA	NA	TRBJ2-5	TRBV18	CASSPYQRETQYF	TGTGCCAGCTCACCATACCAGCGGGAGACCCAGTACTTC
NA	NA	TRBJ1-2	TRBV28	CASTRPLYGYTF	TGTGCCAGCACCCGACCTCTCTACGGCTACACCTTC
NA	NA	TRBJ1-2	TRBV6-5	CASSYSQGHGYTF	TGTGCCAGCAGTTACTCCCAGGGTCATGGCTACACCTTC
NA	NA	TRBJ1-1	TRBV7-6	CASSLDEGMNTEAFF	TGTGCCAGCAGCTTAGATGAGGGGATGAACACTGAAGCTTTCTTT
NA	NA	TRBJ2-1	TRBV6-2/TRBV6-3	CASSLAGLTYNEQFF	TGTGCCAGCAGTTTGGCCGGCTTGACATACAATGAGCAGTTCTTC
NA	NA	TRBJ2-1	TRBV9	CASSGYRVEQFF	TGTGCCAGCAGCGGCTATCGCGTTGAGCAGTTCTTC
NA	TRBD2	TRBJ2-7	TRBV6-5	CATTPIRSGSYEQYF	TGTGCCACTACACCTATACGGAGCGGGAGCTACGAGCAGTACTTC
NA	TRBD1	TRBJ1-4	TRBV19	CASSDREVSRSGLFF	TGTGCCAGTAGTGACAGGGAGGTATCGCGAAGTGGACTGTTTTTT
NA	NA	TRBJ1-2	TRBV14	CASSQGKQNYGYTF	TGTGCCAGCAGCCAAGGCAAACAGAACTATGGCTACACCTTC
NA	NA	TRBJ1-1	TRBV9	CASSVGRSTEAFF	TGTGCCAGCAGCGTTGGACGGTCCACTGAAGCTTTCTTT
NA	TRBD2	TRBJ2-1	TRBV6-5	CASSPFGGGAGEQFF	TGTGCCAGCAGCCCCTTTGGCGGGGGGGCCGGTGAGCAGTTCTTC
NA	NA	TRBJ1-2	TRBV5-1	CASSTGDTGNYGYTF	TGCGCCAGCAGCACCGGGGACACTGGGAACTATGGCTACACCTTC
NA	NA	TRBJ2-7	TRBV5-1	CASSLEVPREDEQYF	TGCGCCAGCAGCTTGGAGGTGCCCAGGGAAGACGAGCAGTACTTC
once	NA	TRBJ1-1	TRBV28	CASSLFTEAFF	TGTGCCAGCAGTCTGTTCACTGAAGCTTTCTTT
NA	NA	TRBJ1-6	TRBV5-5	CASSSGGGPLNSPLHF	TGTGCCAGCAGCTCGGGCGGGGGGCCTCTTAATTCACCCCTCCACTTT
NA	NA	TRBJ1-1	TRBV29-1	CSVEGRQSNTEAFF	TGCAGCGTTGAGGGCCGACAATCAAACACTGAAGCTTTCTTT
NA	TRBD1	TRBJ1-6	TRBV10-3	CAISDRQGYSPLHF	TGTGCCATCAGTGACCGACAGGGTTATTCACCCCTCCACTTT
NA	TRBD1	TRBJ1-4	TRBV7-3	CASSATGGNEKLFF	TGTGCCAGCAGCGCGACAGGGGGAAATGAAAAACTGTTTTTT
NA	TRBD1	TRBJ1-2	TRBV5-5	CASSWKTGSLDYGYTF	TGTGCCAGCAGCTGGAAGACAGGGTCTTTAGACTATGGCTACACCTTC
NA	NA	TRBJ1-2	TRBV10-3	CAISDPQGMEKGYTF	TGTGCCATCAGTGACCCCCAGGGGATGGAAAAAGGCTACACCTTC
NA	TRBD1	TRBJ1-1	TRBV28	CASSFRGGSTEAFF	TGTGCCAGCAGTTTCAGGGGGGGGAGCACTGAAGCTTTCTTT
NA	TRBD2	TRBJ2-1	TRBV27	CASSLKGLAASYNEQFF	TGTGCCAGCAGTTTAAAGGGACTAGCGGCTTCCTACAATGAGCAGTTCTTC
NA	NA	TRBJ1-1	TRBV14	CASSVGRLNTEAFF	TGTGCCAGCAGCGTGGGCAGATTGAACACTGAAGCTTTCTTT
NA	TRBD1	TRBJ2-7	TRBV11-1	CASSLGQGGPYEQYF	TGTGCCAGCAGCCTGGGACAGGGGGGCCCCTACGAGCAGTACTTC
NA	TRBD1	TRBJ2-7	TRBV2	CASNIPGQKISYEQYF	TGTGCCAGCAATATACCGGGACAGAAAATCTCCTACGAGCAGTACTTC
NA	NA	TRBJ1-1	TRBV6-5	CASSYGQVNTEAFF	TGTGCCAGCAGTTACGGTCAAGTGAACACTGAAGCTTTCTTT
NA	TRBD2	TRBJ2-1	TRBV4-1	CASSLLAGGSYNEQFF	TGCGCCAGCAGCCTTTTAGCGGGAGGGTCCTACAATGAGCAGTTCTTC
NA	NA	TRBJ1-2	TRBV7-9	CASSSRTETYGYTF	TGTGCCAGCAGCTCCAGGACGGAGACTTATGGCTACACCTTC
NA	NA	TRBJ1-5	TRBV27	CASSPRDGNQPQHF	TGTGCCAGCAGCCCCAGGGACGGCAATCAGCCCCAGCATTTT
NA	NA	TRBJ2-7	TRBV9	CASSFRGISYEQYF	TGTGCCAGCAGCTTCCGTGGGATCTCCTACGAGCAGTACTTC
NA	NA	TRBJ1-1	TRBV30	CAGMLQGGMNTEAFF	TGTGCCGGTATGTTACAGGGAGGGATGAACACTGAAGCTTTCTTT
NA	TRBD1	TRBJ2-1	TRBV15	CATSRSKGQGSSYNEQFF	TGTGCCACCAGCAGATCAAAAGGACAGGGGAGCTCCTACAATGAGCAGTTCTTC
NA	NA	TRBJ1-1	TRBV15	CATSRGGGVNTEAFF	TGTGCCACCAGCAGAGGCGGCGGGGTGAACACTGAAGCTTTCTTT
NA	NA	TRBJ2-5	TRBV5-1	CASSSGGGETQYF	TGCGCCAGCAGCTCTGGTGGTGGCGAGACCCAGTACTTC